This T cell receptor beta chain emerged from a study of CD8 T cells in ankylosing spondylitis. Preparation of TCR beta libraries was done by quantitative 5'-RACE with molecular barcodes. Each CDR3 protein gets one entry after TCRdb re-called the 5' RACE reads with MiXCR. Altogether 250,000 or so distinct CDR3 sequences are present, roughly 10% being singletons, with the ten largest covering less than 8%. Overall study findings and caveats: Disease-linked clones were reportedly significantly enriched in matched ankylosing spondylitis synovial fluid.

CDR1 is SNHLY, CDR2 FYNNEI, per germline. The V end was cut by 4 bases, the J end by 2 bases, with 11 bases between. The CDR3 is 14 residues long. At least ten counts were recorded for this clonotype. Its matching antigen is unknown. This TCR was sampled from a male donor with ankylosing spondylitis or in good health (not recorded which). J is TRBJ1-1 and V is TRBV2; no clear D. Sequencing used blood, either unsorted or a sorted T cell fraction (not recorded which). CDR3 loop: CASSAYLSNTEAFF. DNA of the CDR3: TGTGCCAGCAGTGCATATTTGAGCAACACTGAAGCTTTCTTT.